One and the same sample provided the 2 T cell receptor beta chains below, sequenced in a study of blood T cells in healthy people across ages. Primed by a sample-barcoded 5' primer and a J-beta primer mix, a second PCR proceeded for about 6 to 12 cycles. TCRdb fed the 5' RACE reads into MiXCR, producing one record per CDR3 protein. This table holds more than 800,000 distinct CDR3 sequences, 45% found once. The specimen was blood. All receptors come from an older woman in good health.

The rearrangement links TRBV20-1 to TRBJ2-3, with unresolved D. Germline V gene data show CDR1 as DFQATT and CDR2 as SNEGSKA (reference sequence). Trimming took off 5 bases at V and 5 bases at J, with 11 bases between the two ends. The CDR3 has 12 residues. CDR3 loop: CSAPPWGDTQYF. The CDR3 DNA is TGCAGTGCTCCGCCTTGGGGAGATACGCAGTATTTT.

This clonotype has more than one count but fewer than ten. This chain uses TRBV6-2 or TRBV6-3 with TRBJ2-5; D is possibly TRBD1 or TRBD2 (5 bases each). V lost 2 bases, J lost 4 bases, and 8 bases lay in between. There are 13 residues in the CDR3. The germline V gene has CDR1 MNHEY and CDR2 SVGEGT. This chain's CDR3 is CASSYTGRETQYF. Here the CDR3 DNA reads TGTGCCAGCAGTTACACGGGACGAGAGACCCAGTACTTC.